The 6 T cell receptor beta chains below all came from one sample that was sequenced in a study of blood T cell repertoires in COVID-19. Clones were sequenced by immunoSEQ multiplex PCR, and TCRdb holds only the in-frame ones, with some missing. In the table there are fewer than 350,000 clones, about 90% of which are singletons. What was sequenced was peripheral blood. The receptors here all came from a woman younger than 45 who had recovered from COVID-19.

The chain combines TRBV27 with TRBJ2-7; D is uncertain. Trimming removed 3 bases from V and 3 bases from J, with 9 bases in between. In germline, CDR1 is MNHEY, CDR2 SMNVEV (reference sequence). The CDR3 is 13 amino acids. CDR3 protein: CASSLGRFYEQYF. Written as DNA, the CDR3 is TGTGCCAGCAGTTTGGGCCGCTTCTACGAGCAGTACTTC.

The chain employs TRBV10-1 and TRBJ2-7, with 10 positions matching TRBD1. The V gene's germline CDR1 is WNHNN and CDR2 SYGVQD (reference sequence). This CDR3 spans 15 amino acids. Trimming took 6 bases from V and 6 from J; bases not matched to a gene: 11. Here the CDR3 reads CASSPPQTGGGEQYF. The CDR3 DNA reads TGCGCCAGCAGCCCCCCCCAGACAGGGGGCGGCGAGCAGTACTTC.

V is TRBV30 and J is TRBJ1-2, with 9 bases lining up with TRBD1. Germline lookup yields CDR1 GTSNPN and CDR2 SVGIG (reference sequence). The CDR3 is 14 residues long. V gave up 2 bases and J gave up 7 bases; unmatched junction bases: 8. The CDR3 reads CAWSPHRGQGGYTF. The CDR3 bases are TGTGCCTGGAGTCCTCACAGGGGGCAGGGTGGCTACACCTTC.

The V gene is TRBV5-4, the J gene TRBJ1-1; the D is unclear. Trimming left V 4 bases short and J 5 bases short, with 9 bases between. This CDR3 spans 12 amino acids. Germline assignment: CDR1 SGHNT and CDR2 YYREEE (reference sequence). CDR3 nucleotides: TGTGCCAGCAGCGTCGGGGAAACTGAAGCTTTCTTT. It translates to CASSVGETEAFF.

CDR3 nucleotide sequence: TGCGCCAGCCGTCCAGCAGGGGGGTTAAATTCACCCCTCCACTTT. It yields the protein CASRPAGGLNSPLHF. V is TRBV4-3 and J is TRBJ1-6, with 7 bases lining up with TRBD1. CDR3 length: 15 residues. V lost 8 bases and J lost 7; bases outside the gene matches: 11. Looked up from germline, CDR1 is LGHNA and CDR2 is YSLEER.

This clone has just one count. CDR3 DNA: TGTGCCAGCAGCTTGGGGACAGGGCGAGAGACCCAGTACTTC. This translates into CASSLGTGRETQYF. V and J are TRBV7-2 and TRBJ2-5; 9 positions agree with TRBD1. CDR3 length equals 14 residues. Germline lookup yields CDR1 SGHTA and CDR2 FQGNSA. J was trimmed by 4 bases and V by 3 bases; bases with no gene match: 3.